The 10 T cell receptor beta chains listed next were all sequenced from one sample in a study of cytomegalovirus exposure and HLA in healthy donors. 13 Jbeta primers and 60 Vbeta primers were used for the PCR. Produced via immunoSEQ multiplex PCR; TCRdb's table is partial and in-frame only. This sample yields around 130,000 clones, of which 74% are seen a single time; approximately 7% belongs to the top ten. Sequenced input: PBMCs. Receptor source: a middle-aged man in good health and CMV-seropositive.

The gene calls are TRBV27 and TRBJ1-2; 10 positions match TRBD1. The V gene end was trimmed by 0 bases and the J gene end by 8 bases; junction bases not matched to a gene: 9. The CDR3 loop spans 16 amino acids. Germline CDR1 is MNHEY and CDR2 is SMNVEV (reference sequence). The CDR3 bases are TGTGCCAGCAGTTTATCATTTGAGACAGGGGGCGGCGGCTACACCTTC. It codes for CASSLSFETGGGGYTF.

The chain uses TRBV7-8 and TRBJ1-4, with 9 bases matching TRBD1. Germline V lookup: CDR1 SGHVS, CDR2 FQNEAQ. This CDR3 is 20 amino acids long. Trimming at V came to 2 bases and at J to 10 bases, leaving 23 bases not matched to a gene. CDR3 sequence: CASSLRGGGGTGTSGGKLFF. The CDR3 DNA follows: TGTGCCAGCAGCTTAAGAGGGGGGGGAGGGACAGGGACGTCGGGTGGAAAACTGTTTTTT. The full variable domain, rest sourced from reference TRBV7-8 and TRBJ1-4, is GAGVSQSPRYKVAKRGQDVALRCDPISGHVSLFWYQQALGQGPEFLTYFQNEAQLDKSGLPSDRFFAERPEGSVSTLKIQRTQQEDSAVYLCASSLRGGGGTGTSGGKLFFGSGTQLSVL.

V usage is TRBV6-6 and J usage is TRBJ1-4, with a tentative D call TRBD1 (6 bases). The CDR3 extends over 14 amino acids. Germline assignment: CDR1 MNHNY and CDR2 SVGAGI (reference sequence). CDR3 bases: TGTGCTTCTTCTGGGGGCCGGTTAACTGAAAAACTGTTTTTT. This translates into CASSGGRLTEKLFF.

The chain employs TRBV7-9 and TRBJ2-1; the match to TRBD2 covers 15 bases. J gave up 6 bases and V 0 bases, and 9 bases lay outside the gene matches. The CDR3 consists of 19 residues. The V gene's germline CDR1 is SEHNR and CDR2 FQNEAQ (reference sequence). CDR3 amino acids: CASSLAPGLAGGLVNEQFF. The CDR3 nucleotides read TGTGCCAGCAGCTTAGCCCCCGGACTAGCGGGAGGGCTAGTCAATGAGCAGTTCTTC.

This clone was seen a few times. The gene calls are TRBV15 and TRBJ2-7; 7 positions match TRBD1. The CDR3 runs to 17 residues. V dropped 0 bases and J dropped 3; count of bases not matched to a gene: 11. Germline CDR1 reads LNHNV; CDR2 reads YYDKDF (reference sequence). As DNA, the CDR3 is TGTGCCACCAGCAGAGAGAACCGGGGCAGGGGGAACTACGAGCAGTACTTC. This translates into CATSRENRGRGNYEQYF.

This clone appeared a few times. The gene calls are TRBV5-4 and TRBJ2-3, with D perhaps TRBD2 (6 bases). The CDR3 totals 14 residues. V dropped 2 bases and J dropped 1 base, with 8 bases sitting between them. CDR1 is SGHNT and CDR2 is YYREEE in the germline V gene (reference sequence). For the CDR3, the DNA is TGTGCCAGCAGCTTCGGCGGGGGCACAGATACGCAGTATTTT. This gives the protein CASSFGGGTDTQYF.

V and J are TRBV6-1 and TRBJ2-3, with 7 bases that match TRBD2. This CDR3 has 15 residues. Germline lookup yields CDR1 MNHNS and CDR2 SASEGT. J was trimmed by 4 bases and V by 2 bases; bases with no gene match: 6. CDR3 region: CASSELGGGPDTQYF. In nucleotides, the CDR3 is TGTGCCAGCAGTGAACTTGGGGGAGGGCCAGATACGCAGTATTTT.

The CDR3: CASSLLGGYEQYF. In DNA form, the CDR3 reads TGTGCCAGCAGTTTACTGGGGGGCTACGAGCAGTACTTC. The V and J genes are TRBV28 and TRBJ2-7; possibly TRBD2 for D (6 bases). This CDR3 has 13 residues. V gave up 2 bases and J gave up 3 bases, with 8 bases separating them. From germline, CDR1 is MDHEN and CDR2 SYDVKM.

The chain combines TRBV4-1 with TRBJ2-2, with TRBD1 as a possible D gene (5 bases). Trimming removed 4 bases from V and 2 bases from J, with 8 bases in between. Germline V gene lookup returns CDR1 MGHRA and CDR2 YSYEKL. The CDR3 totals 14 residues. The CDR3 here is CASSLDINTGELFF. In nucleotides, the CDR3 is TGCGCCAGCAGCCTGGACATAAACACCGGGGAGCTGTTTTTT.

This clone was seen only a few times. V gene TRBV19 combines with J gene TRBJ2-2, with D maybe TRBD1 (6 bases). Per germline, CDR1 LNHDA and CDR2 SQIVND (reference sequence). This CDR3 comprises 15 residues. V was pared by 4 bases and J by 0 bases, with 9 bases between. CDR3 sequence (DNA): TGTGCCAGTAGTAAGGACAGACCGAACACCGGGGAGCTGTTTTTT. Protein product: CASSKDRPNTGELFF. Looking up the rest from reference TRBV19 and TRBJ2-2 gives the full variable domain: DGGITQSPKYLFRKEGQNVTLSCEQNLNHDAMYWYRQDPGQGLRLIYYSQIVNDFQKGDIAEGYSVSREKKESFPLTVTSAQKNPTAFYLCASSKDRPNTGELFFGEGSRLTVL.